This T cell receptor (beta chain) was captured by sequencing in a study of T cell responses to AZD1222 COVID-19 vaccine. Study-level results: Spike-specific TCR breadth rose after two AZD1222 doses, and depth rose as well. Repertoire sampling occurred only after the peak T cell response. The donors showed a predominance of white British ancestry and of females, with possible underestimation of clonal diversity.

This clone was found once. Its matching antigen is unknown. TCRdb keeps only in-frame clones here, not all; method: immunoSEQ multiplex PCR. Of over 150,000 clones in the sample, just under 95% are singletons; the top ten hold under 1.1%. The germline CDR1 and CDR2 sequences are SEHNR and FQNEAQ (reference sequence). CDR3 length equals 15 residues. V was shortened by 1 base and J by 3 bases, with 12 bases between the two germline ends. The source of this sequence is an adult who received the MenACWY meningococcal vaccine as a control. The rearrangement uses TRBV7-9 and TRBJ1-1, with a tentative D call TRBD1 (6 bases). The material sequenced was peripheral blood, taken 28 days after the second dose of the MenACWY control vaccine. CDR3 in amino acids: CASSLDLPGDTEAFF. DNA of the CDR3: TGTGCCAGCAGCTTAGACCTCCCAGGGGACACTGAAGCTTTCTTT.